This T cell receptor (beta chain) was observed in a study of metastatic and nonmetastatic thyroid tumors. Looking at the study overall: Repertoires from blood and tumor or nodule tissue of malignant and benign thyroid patients were compared.

The V gene's germline CDR1 is SGDLS and CDR2 YYNGEE. The CDR3 loop spans 15 amino acids. Deletions cut 0 bases from V and 6 bases from J, with 12 bases between. This clone was recorded at least ten times. The entire patient cohort was treatment-naive prior to thyroid surgery. TCRdb called clones again from the PCR reads with MiXCR. Of some 33,000 clones in the sample, about 10% were seen once. The sequence was obtained from a female donor with papillary thyroid cancer or a benign thyroid nodule (not recorded which). Some clones in this sample may be carry-over from other donors' samples. J is TRBJ2-2 and V is TRBV9; no firm D call. The sequenced sample consisted of blood. CDR3 region: CASSVEGIGAGELFF. CDR3 coding DNA: TGTGCCAGCAGCGTAGAAGGGATTGGAGCCGGGGAGCTGTTTTTT.